A single sample is the source of the 24 T cell receptor beta chains below, sequenced in a study of blood T cell repertoires in COVID-19. Clones were read by immunoSEQ multiplex PCR, and TCRdb kept only the in-frame ones, dropping some. The data show roughly 71,000 clones, approximately 87% seen once. The specimen was peripheral blood. The receptors shown here come from a woman over 75 with acute or convalescent COVID-19.

The chain combines TRBV5-4 with TRBJ1-3; 7 bases line up with TRBD1. V gave up 4 bases and J gave up 7 bases; unmatched junction bases: 5. The germline V gene has CDR1 SGHNT and CDR2 YYREEE (reference sequence). This CDR3 comprises 13 residues. CDR3 coding DNA: TGTGCCAGCAGCAGCACAGGGGCCAACACCATATATTTT. Its translation: CASSSTGANTIYF.

The chain has TRBV6-5 and TRBJ1-1; D is uncertain. Germline values: CDR1 MNHEY, CDR2 SVGAGI. V lost 4 bases and J 0 bases, leaving 9 bases between the germline ends. There are 14 residues in the CDR3. The CDR3: CASSSPALNTEAFF. The CDR3 DNA is TGTGCCAGCAGTTCGCCAGCGTTGAACACTGAAGCTTTCTTT.

The rearrangement joins TRBV14 to TRBJ2-7, with 9 positions matching TRBD2. J gave up 2 bases and V 2 bases, and 4 bases lay outside the gene matches. Germline V gives CDR1 SGHDN, CDR2 FVKESK. The CDR3 length is 15 residues. CDR3 sequence reads: CASSQSGRSPYEQYF. DNA for the CDR3: TGTGCCAGCAGCCAAAGCGGGAGGAGCCCCTACGAGCAGTACTTC.

V gene TRBV7-2 combines with J gene TRBJ1-4; no clear D. The V gene lost 8 bases and the J gene lost 1 base, with 11 bases spanning the gap. Germline CDR1 and CDR2: SGHTA and FQGNSA. This CDR3 has 14 residues. The CDR3 sequence is CASRPGRTNEKLFF. As DNA, the CDR3 is TGTGCCAGCCGGCCAGGAAGAACTAATGAAAAACTGTTTTTT. Based on the CDR3 plus reference TRBV7-2 and TRBJ1-4, the full variable domain is GAGVSQSPSNKVTEKGKDVELRCDPISGHTALYWYRQSLGQGLEFLIYFQGNSAPDKSGLPSDRFSAERTGGSVSTLTIQRTQQEDSAVYLCASRPGRTNEKLFFGSGTQLSVL.

The V gene is TRBV5-6, the J gene TRBJ2-1; TRBD2 might be the D (6 bases). CDR1 and CDR2 from the germline V gene are SGHDT and YYEEEE. V dropped 1 base and J dropped 9 bases, with 17 bases sitting between them. The CDR3 contains 15 residues. The CDR3 sequence is CASSLRLPGVGEQFF. CDR3 nucleotides: TGTGCCAGCAGCTTGCGACTACCGGGGGTCGGTGAGCAGTTCTTC.

This sequence joins TRBV7-9 and TRBJ1-2; 8 bases map to TRBD1. Trimming removed 6 bases from V and 7 bases from J; junction bases left unmatched: 10. Germline CDR1 is SEHNR and CDR2 is FQNEAQ (reference sequence). This CDR3 is 14 amino acids long. The CDR3 sequence is CASSSGQGSSGYTF. The CDR3, as DNA: TGTGCCAGCAGTTCCGGACAGGGCTCCTCTGGCTACACCTTC.

This chain connects TRBV10-3 to TRBJ2-5; D is perhaps TRBD1 (6 bases). From germline, CDR1 is ENHRY and CDR2 SYGVKD. This CDR3 is 14 amino acids long. Trimming left V 10 bases short and J 1 base short, with 16 bases between. The CDR3 is CATMDSLPQETQYF. The CDR3 DNA follows: TGTGCCACAATGGACAGCCTCCCCCAAGAGACCCAGTACTTC.

The chain carries TRBV20-1 and TRBJ2-7; D not resolved. This CDR3 has 11 residues. The germline V and J ends were trimmed by 5 bases and 6 bases, with 11 bases remaining between them. Germline V gene sequence: CDR1 DFQATT, CDR2 SNEGSKA (reference sequence). CDR3 nucleotide sequence: TGCAGTGCTCGCCTAGTGGGCGAGCAGTACTTC. As protein: CSARLVGEQYF.

The V call is TRBV4-2, the J call TRBJ2-3, with D tentatively TRBD2 (6 bases). CDR1 LGHNA and CDR2 YNFKEQ come from the germline V gene. Between the trimmed V and J ends, which lost 0 bases and 11 bases, there was a span of 12 bases. The CDR3 sequence is 13 residues long. CDR3 region: CASSQEVAAGQYF. CDR3 nucleotides: TGTGCCAGCAGCCAAGAGGTAGCGGCGGGGCAGTATTTT.

The genes are TRBV29-1 and TRBJ2-5, with no clear D. The CDR3 totals 11 residues. V was trimmed by 7 bases and J by 5 bases, leaving 11 bases between them. From germline, CDR1 is SQVTM and CDR2 ANQGSEA. The DNA for the CDR3 is TGCAGCGGAGGTAGCCGGGAGACCCAGTACTTC. As protein: CSGGSRETQYF.

V gene TRBV7-9 combines with J gene TRBJ2-1, with 10 nucleotides matching TRBD2. V was pared by 3 bases and J by 3 bases, with 11 bases of the junction left unmatched. This CDR3 spans 18 amino acids. The germline gives CDR1 SEHNR, CDR2 FQNEAQ (reference sequence). The CDR3: CASSFYASGRSIYNEQFF. CDR3 DNA sequence: TGTGCCAGCAGCTTTTATGCTAGCGGGAGATCTATCTACAATGAGCAGTTCTTC.

The chain couples TRBV2 to TRBJ1-2; no firm D call. The CDR3 runs 13 residues. The germline V and J ends were trimmed by 3 bases and 1 base, with 6 bases remaining between them. The germline V gene encodes CDR1 SNHLY and CDR2 FYNNEI. The chain's CDR3 is CASSDSNNYGYTF. CDR3 in DNA: TGTGCCAGCAGTGATTCTAATAACTATGGCTACACCTTC.

This chain links TRBV7-2 with TRBJ2-2; D is uncertain. V lost 2 bases, J lost 3 bases, and 7 bases lay in between. CDR1 and CDR2 (germline): SGHTA, FQGNSA. The CDR3 sequence is 14 residues long. Here the CDR3 reads CASSLSLDTGELFF. The DNA for the CDR3 is TGTGCCAGCAGCTTAAGTCTAGACACCGGGGAGCTGTTTTTT.

The chain recombines TRBV5-6 with TRBJ2-2; D possibly corresponds to TRBD2 (5 bases). This CDR3 comprises 16 residues. The germline V gene encodes CDR1 SGHDT and CDR2 YYEEEE. With 1 base removed from V and 8 bases from J, the gap between germline ends came to 18 bases. Here the CDR3 reads CASSLPGLVSGGELFF. CDR3 nucleotide sequence: TGTGCCAGCAGCTTGCCGGGTTTGGTTTCGGGAGGGGAGCTGTTTTTT.

The chain recombines TRBV11-2 with TRBJ2-1, with 7 bases identical to TRBD2. The germline CDR1 and CDR2 sequences are SGHAT and FQNNGV. The CDR3 extends over 14 amino acids. Losses at the gene ends were 3 bases for V and 6 bases for J; bases not matched to a gene: 5. The CDR3 DNA reads TGTGCCAGCAGCTTTCGATGGGGGGGCAATGAGCAGTTCTTC. Translating it yields CASSFRWGGNEQFF.

In its sample, this clone was seen a few times. The rearrangement joins TRBV3-1 (or the pseudogene TRBV3-2) to TRBJ2-1, with TRBD2 identical over 10 bases. CDR1 LGHDT and CDR2 YNNKEL come from the germline V gene (reference sequence). Trimming took 4 bases from V and 6 from J; bases not matched to a gene: 12. The CDR3 runs to 17 residues. This chain's CDR3 is CASSPLRLSGRANEQFF. In DNA, the CDR3 is TGTGCCAGCAGCCCTCTCCGCCTCAGCGGGAGGGCCAATGAGCAGTTCTTC.

The gene calls are TRBV24-1 and TRBJ2-1; 13 nucleotides line up with TRBD2. V was pared by 4 bases and J by 1 base, with 3 bases of the junction left unmatched. The CDR3 is 17 residues long. Per the germline V gene, CDR1 is KGHDR and CDR2 is SFDVKD. The CDR3: CATSEWTSGSSYNEQFF. In DNA form, the CDR3 reads TGTGCCACCAGTGAGTGGACTAGCGGGAGTTCCTACAATGAGCAGTTCTTC.

The V gene is TRBV21-1, the J gene TRBJ1-6. TRBV21-1 is a recognized pseudogene. The CDR3 consists of 17 residues. CDR3 loop: CASSPRPAGRINSPLHF. The CDR3 nucleotides read TGTGCCAGCAGCCCCCGCCCCGCGGGGCGGATTAATTCACCCCTCCACTTT.

The gene calls are TRBV24-1 and TRBJ2-1, with TRBD2 identical over 14 bases. This CDR3 region has 17 residues. Germline lookup yields CDR1 KGHDR and CDR2 SFDVKD. The V segment lost 3 bases and the J segment 10 bases; nucleotides outside the gene matches: 10. CDR3 nucleotide sequence: TGTGCCACCAGTGATGGCAGCCCGGGACTAGCGGGAGTGGAGCAGTTCTTC. Translating gives CATSDGSPGLAGVEQFF.

V and J are TRBV9 and TRBJ1-4, with D possibly matching TRBD1 (5 bases). The CDR3 runs 14 residues. Trimming took 1 base from V and 3 from J, leaving 7 bases between them. Germline CDR1 SGDLS, CDR2 YYNGEE. DNA of the CDR3: TGTGCCAGCAGCGTACCAGGGCCTAATGAAAAACTGTTTTTT. Protein: CASSVPGPNEKLFF.

This rearrangement joins TRBV5-1 to TRBJ2-5; D is uncertain. Trimming took 4 bases from V and 0 from J, leaving 16 bases between them. The CDR3 runs to 16 residues. Germline lookup yields CDR1 SGHRS and CDR2 YFSETQ. DNA of the CDR3: TGCGCCAGCAGCCAAAGAACAGCCTCGTACCAAGAGACCCAGTACTTC. It yields the protein CASSQRTASYQETQYF.

The V and J genes are TRBV11-2 and TRBJ2-5; the D gene is possibly TRBD1 (5 bases). Trimming stripped 5 bases from V and 4 bases from J, with 14 bases between. The germline CDR1 and CDR2 sequences are SGHAT and FQNNGV. The CDR3 runs 14 residues. This CDR3 is CASSPDGRGETQYF. The CDR3, as DNA: TGTGCCAGCAGCCCAGACGGTAGGGGAGAGACCCAGTACTTC. Using reference TRBV11-2 and TRBJ2-5 for the parts outside the CDR3, the full variable domain is EAGVAQSPRYKIIEKRQSVAFWCNPISGHATLYWYQQILGQGPKLLIQFQNNGVVDDSQLPKDRFSAERLKGVDSTLKIQPAKLEDSAVYLCASSPDGRGETQYFGPGTRLLVL.

V gene TRBV5-1 combines with J gene TRBJ2-1; D is unresolved. CDR3 size: 15 residues. The germline V and J ends were trimmed by 2 bases and 0 bases, with 9 bases remaining between them. From germline, CDR1 is SGHRS and CDR2 YFSETQ. The DNA for the CDR3 is TGCGCCAGCAGCTTTCAGGCAGTCTCCTACAATGAGCAGTTCTTC. Translation: CASSFQAVSYNEQFF.

The chain couples TRBV6-1 to TRBJ1-5; D not resolved. Germline values: CDR1 MNHNS, CDR2 SASEGT. The CDR3 spans 14 residues. Trimming stripped 3 bases from V and 4 bases from J, with 10 bases between. The CDR3 region has the DNA TGTGCCAGCAGTGACGCAGGAGGTAATCAGCCCCAGCATTTT. This encodes CASSDAGGNQPQHF.